This T cell receptor beta chain was obtained from a study of blood T cell repertoires in COVID-19. Study-level information: Acute-phase and convalescent COVID-19 samples originated in the United States, Italy and Spain. Nucleic acid was either cDNA or gDNA, and it came from T cells, B-cell-depleted T cells, or PBMCs.

This CDR3 is built from 17 residues. Per germline, CDR1 SGHRS and CDR2 YFSETQ. Trimming at V came to 4 bases and at J to 0 bases, leaving 10 bases not matched to a gene. In the original analysis: Scientists estimated how many nucleated cells there were by amplifying reference gene primers. Sequencing was performed with immunoSEQ multiplex PCR; in TCRdb, only in-frame clones are kept and a portion is missing. V and J calls and clone size are those listed in that table; D and trimming were worked out from the DNA. The sample includes about 400,000 clones, more than 85% of them seen just once. V is TRBV5-1 and J is TRBJ2-1, with 7 bases that match TRBD2. The sequenced material came from peripheral blood. This TCR was recovered from a human donor in a cohort sampled during active COVID-19. CDR3 DNA sequence: TGCGCCAGCAGCCCCCGGACTAGTCTTAGCTCCTACAATGAGCAGTTCTTC. It codes for CASSPRTSLSSYNEQFF.